This passage covers 14 T cell receptor beta chains from one sample sequenced in a study of blood T cell repertoires in COVID-19. Sequencing used immunoSEQ multiplex PCR; TCRdb keeps in-frame clones, though not all of them. The table includes about 440,000 clones, approximately 90% detected once. Sequencing was carried out using peripheral blood. Every receptor here comes from a woman under 40 with acute or convalescent COVID-19.

Here the CDR3 reads CASQIGYTF. The CDR3 coding sequence is TGTGCCAGCCAGATCGGCTACACCTTC. V gene TRBV7-3 combines with J gene TRBJ1-2; D ambiguous. Trimming stripped 8 bases from V and 8 bases from J, with 6 bases between. This CDR3 region has 9 residues. Germline V gene lookup returns CDR1 SGHTA and CDR2 FQGTGA. Supplemented by reference TRBV7-3 and TRBJ1-2, the full variable domain reads GAGVSQTPSNKVTEKGKYVELRCDPISGHTALYWYRQSLGQGPEFLIYFQGTGAADDSGLPNDRFFAVRPEGSVSTLKIQRTERGDSAVYLCASQIGYTFGSGTRLTVV.

The chain carries TRBV5-4 and TRBJ1-1, with 9 nucleotides matching TRBD1. The junction had 7 bases not matched to a gene; V was cut back by 4 bases and J by 6 bases. The CDR3 spans 14 residues. Germline V CDR1 and CDR2: SGHNT, YYREEE (reference sequence). CDR3 in amino acids: CASSPRQGVPEAFF. In nucleotides, the CDR3 is TGTGCCAGCAGCCCCAGACAGGGGGTCCCTGAAGCTTTCTTT.

The table lists this clone with a count of one. The V gene is TRBV28, the J gene TRBJ2-7, with 10 nucleotides matching TRBD1. The germline CDR1 and CDR2 sequences are MDHEN and SYDVKM. This CDR3 is 13 amino acids long. With 8 bases clipped from V and 7 bases from J, the junction kept 8 bases outside the gene matches. The CDR3 loop reads CASHSGQGREQYF. CDR3 in DNA: TGTGCCAGCCACTCGGGACAGGGGAGGGAGCAGTACTTC. Together with reference TRBV28 and TRBJ2-7, the CDR3 gives the full variable domain: DVKVTQSSRYLVKRTGEKVFLECVQDMDHENMFWYRQDPGLGLRLIYFSYDVKMKEKGDIPEGYSVSREKKERFSLILESASTNQTSMYLCASHSGQGREQYFGPGTRLTVT.

V is TRBV6-5 and J is TRBJ1-2; 8 bases align to TRBD1. The germline V gene has CDR1 MNHEY and CDR2 SVGAGI. V was pared by 5 bases and J by 8 bases, with 7 bases of the junction left unmatched. The CDR3 is made up of 13 amino acids. CDR3 bases: TGTGCCAGCAGTAGAGACGACAGGGGCGGCTACACCTTC. Protein product: CASSRDDRGGYTF.

The chain combines TRBV30 with TRBJ1-6; no clear D. The CDR3 is 14 amino acids. The V end lost 3 bases, the J end lost 9 bases, and 15 bases lay between the germline ends. Germline CDR1 reads GTSNPN; CDR2 reads SVGIG (reference sequence). DNA for the CDR3: TGTGCCTGGAGGATAAATCCCTCCGGTTCACCCCTCCACTTT. Residues: CAWRINPSGSPLHF.

The chain combines TRBV27 with TRBJ2-2, with a possible D match to TRBD2 (5 bases). Trimming pared 4 bases from V and 4 bases from J, leaving 10 bases between. Germline V gene data show CDR1 as MNHEY and CDR2 as SMNVEV (reference sequence). The CDR3 covers 14 residues. For the CDR3, the DNA is TGTGCCAGCAGTTCCCTCCTAGCCACCGGGGAGCTGTTTTTT. It is translated as CASSSLLATGELFF.

This clone was counted a single time. The V and J genes are TRBV9 and TRBJ2-1; 7 nucleotides match TRBD1. The CDR3 is made up of 15 amino acids. Per the germline V gene, CDR1 is SGDLS and CDR2 is YYNGEE. The V gene end was trimmed by 3 bases and the J gene end by 5 bases; junction bases not matched to a gene: 8. CDR3 amino acids: CASSARTGRNNEQFF. CDR3 bases: TGTGCCAGCAGCGCCCGGACAGGCCGCAACAATGAGCAGTTCTTC. The entire variable domain, with the rest obtained from reference TRBV9 and TRBJ2-1, is as follows: DSGVTQTPKHLITATGQRVTLRCSPRSGDLSVYWYQQSLDQGLQFLIQYYNGEERAKGNILERFSAQQFPDLHSELNLSSLELGDSALYFCASSARTGRNNEQFFGPGTRLTVL.

This chain links TRBV10-3 with TRBJ2-5; the D gene is possibly TRBD2 (6 bases). The CDR3 spans 14 residues. Per the germline V gene, CDR1 is ENHRY and CDR2 is SYGVKD. Trimming shortened V by 6 bases and J by 3 bases, and 14 bases separated the two germline ends. The CDR3 DNA sequence: TGTGCCATCAGCCGATCGGGCGGGGAAGAGACCCAGTACTTC. Its translation: CAISRSGGEETQYF.

J is TRBJ1-3 and V is TRBV5-6; no firm D call. V lost 0 bases to trimming and J lost 0 bases, with 7 bases between them. CDR3 length: 15 amino acids. Germline V gene lookup returns CDR1 SGHDT and CDR2 YYEEEE. The CDR3 nucleotides read TGTGCCAGCAGCTTGGAGCGGCGCTCTGGAAACACCATATATTTT. It encodes CASSLERRSGNTIYF.

The chain combines TRBV2 with TRBJ1-5, with TRBD1 matching over 9 bases. CDR3 length: 14 amino acids. V lost 1 base and J lost 7; bases outside the gene matches: 2. The germline gives CDR1 SNHLY, CDR2 FYNNEI. The CDR3 loop is CASSEGTGEQPQHF. The CDR3 DNA reads as TGTGCCAGCAGTGAAGGGACAGGGGAACAGCCCCAGCATTTT.

V and J are TRBV29-1 and TRBJ1-2; tentative D call: TRBD1 (6 bases). Germline V CDR1 and CDR2: SQVTM, ANQGSEA. With 2 bases removed from V and 6 bases from J, the gap between germline ends came to 10 bases. The CDR3 runs 12 residues. In DNA, the CDR3 is TGCAGCGTTGAATACAGGGTTAATGGCTACACCTTC. This gives the protein CSVEYRVNGYTF.

The chain carries TRBV9 and TRBJ1-2; 8 bases are shared with TRBD1. This CDR3 has 16 amino acids. Germline CDR1 and CDR2: SGDLS and YYNGEE. The V segment lost 5 bases and the J segment 5 bases; nucleotides outside the gene matches: 14. CDR3 sequence (DNA): TGTGCCAGCAGTTTTCCTCAGACAGGGGAAGGGTATGGCTACACCTTC. Protein sequence: CASSFPQTGEGYGYTF.

This chain uses TRBV5-4 with TRBJ2-1; possible D gene TRBD1, 6 bases. Looked up from germline, CDR1 is SGHNT and CDR2 is YYREEE (reference sequence). Trimming removed 3 bases from V and 3 bases from J, with 16 bases in between. This CDR3 spans 16 amino acids. Here the CDR3 reads CASSSSYRVDYNEQFF. As DNA, the CDR3 is TGTGCCAGCAGCTCTTCCTACAGGGTCGACTACAATGAGCAGTTCTTC.

The gene calls are TRBV3-1 (or the pseudogene TRBV3-2) and TRBJ2-1, with no clear D. This CDR3 spans 17 amino acids. The V end was cut by 0 bases, the J end by 7 bases, with 19 bases between. Germline V gene data show CDR1 as LGHDT and CDR2 as YNNKEL (reference sequence). This chain's CDR3 is CASSQDLKPRPLNEQFF. The CDR3, as DNA: TGTGCCAGCAGCCAAGATCTCAAACCCCGCCCCCTAAATGAGCAGTTCTTC.